Reported below is one T cell receptor beta chain. What it recognizes is unknown. This record comes from a study of T cell repertoires in cytomegalovirus infection. Study-level background: Based on public TCR beta signatures, there were indications of CMV infection and of a matching HLA type. Study conclusions and caveats: HLA-C-restricted CMV-specific TCR beta clonotypes prevailed in the ex vivo response. Summed frequency of public TCR beta families distinguished CMV carriers with the relevant HLA.

MiXCR, applied by TCRdb to the reads, yields one record per CDR3 protein. This sample has approximately 600,000 distinct CDR3 sequences, with 40% found just once. This CDR3 is built from 17 residues. The V and J ends lost 1 base and 5 bases respectively, with 20 bases between them. The V gene's germline CDR1 is LGHNA and CDR2 YSLEER. Material: cultured PBMCs, obtained from culture after CMV antigen stimulation. The chain combines TRBV4-3 with TRBJ2-5, with D perhaps given as TRBD1 or TRBD2 (6 bases each). This receptor was identified in a human donor in good health (CMV status not recorded). Some clones in this sample may be carry-over from other donors' samples. The CDR3 region has the DNA TGCGCCAGCAGCCAAGGGTTTGTCGAGGGGGGTAGGGAGACCCAGTACTTC. It translates to CASSQGFVEGGRETQYF.